This T cell receptor (beta chain) was sequenced in a study of glioma-infiltrating T cells. The ends lost 5 bases at V and 1 base at J; junction bases unmatched: 8. The CDR3 runs 16 residues. Germline CDR1 MNHNS, CDR2 SASEGT. This clonotype has ten or more counts. Amplification of TCR alpha and beta CDR3 regions from RNA used iRepertoire nested multiplex PCR. TCRdb fed the multiplex PCR reads into MiXCR, producing one record per CDR3 protein. The sample lists around 190,000 distinct CDR3 sequences; more than 30% were seen once. The specimen was glioma tissue, nonneoplastic brain tissue, or PBMCs (not recorded which). V is TRBV6-1 and J is TRBJ2-1; 7 bases match TRBD2. The TCR was taken from a human donor with low-grade glioma or glioblastoma, undergoing nonglioma brain surgery, or in good health (not recorded which). The CDR3 protein is CASSPRGLQSYNEQFF. The CDR3 nucleotides read TGTGCCAGCAGTCCCCGGGGACTACAATCCTACAATGAGCAGTTCTTC.